One sample yielded the 27 T cell receptor beta chains listed below, sequenced in a study of long-term antiretroviral therapy in people with HIV. At survey level, the immunoSEQ assay was run in its v3.0 version. TCRdb's copy holds only in-frame clones and misses some; the assay was immunoSEQ multiplex PCR. The sample lists tens of thousands of clones; over 80% were seen once. The sequencing used unsorted PBMCs, collected approximately 4.3 years after starting antiretroviral therapy. The receptors shown here come from a man younger than 40 with HIV.

This clone was seen a single time. One end of the junction is discordant with germline, which a read error may explain. Distinct nucleotide sequences in the sample also encode this CDR3. The gene calls are TRBV7-9 and TRBJ1-3, with D perhaps TRBD1 (5 bases). CDR1 SEHNR and CDR2 FQNEAQ come from the germline V gene (reference sequence). The CDR3 runs to 13 residues. DNA for the CDR3: TGTGCCAGTAGCTGGGGCGACAGAAACACCATATATTTT. Its protein is CASSWGDRNTIYF.

This clone showed up just a few times. The V call is TRBV28, the J call TRBJ2-5, with 11 bases fitting TRBD2. CDR3 length: 15 amino acids. Germline trimming cut 6 bases from V and 5 bases from J; bases unmatched to any gene: 8. The V gene's germline CDR1 is MDHEN and CDR2 SYDVKM. The CDR3 DNA is TGTGCCAGCAGGGGACTAGCGGCGCCCCGGGAGACCCAGTACTTC. Translation: CASRGLAAPRETQYF.

The chain combines TRBV27 with TRBJ1-5, with D uncertain. The length of the CDR3 is 14 residues. V dropped 2 bases and J dropped 5 bases, with 10 bases sitting between them. Germline V gene sequence: CDR1 MNHEY, CDR2 SMNVEV (reference sequence). The CDR3 coding sequence is TGTGCCAGCAGTTTAGAGGCAGCCGATCAGCCCCAGCATTTT. The encoded protein is CASSLEAADQPQHF.

The rearrangement uses TRBV5-6 and TRBJ2-1, with a tentative D call TRBD2 (5 bases). The CDR3 contains 16 residues. CDR1 and CDR2 (germline): SGHDT, YYEEEE. V gave up 5 bases and J gave up 1 base, with 16 bases separating them. The CDR3 region is CASRVEEVASYNEQFF. In nucleotides, the CDR3 is TGTGCCAGCAGGGTAGAGGAGGTAGCGTCCTACAATGAGCAGTTCTTC.

The rearrangement joins TRBV5-4 to TRBJ2-5; D call uncertain. Per germline, CDR1 SGHNT and CDR2 YYREEE (reference sequence). The CDR3 extends over 12 amino acids. Trimming took off 2 bases at V and 4 bases at J, with 6 bases between the two ends. For the CDR3, the DNA is TGTGCCAGCAGCTTTTCATCAGAGACCCAGTACTTC. As protein: CASSFSSETQYF.

This chain uses TRBV4-1 with TRBJ1-5; 7 positions match TRBD1. Per germline, CDR1 MGHRA and CDR2 YSYEKL. This CDR3 comprises 15 residues. Trimming removed 1 base from V and 9 bases from J; junction bases left unmatched: 9. CDR3 bases: TGCGCCAGCAGCCAAGGAAGTCAGGGGGAAGGGCCCCAGCATTTT. It translates to CASSQGSQGEGPQHF.

The V call is TRBV5-1, the J call TRBJ2-5, with D hard to call. Trimming pared 0 bases from V and 5 bases from J, leaving 11 bases between. This CDR3 spans 14 amino acids. Germline CDR1 SGHRS, CDR2 YFSETQ. The CDR3 here is CASSLAQSGETQYF. CDR3 bases: TGCGCCAGCAGCTTGGCACAGTCCGGCGAGACCCAGTACTTC.

The chain recombines TRBV7-2 with TRBJ2-2; D may be TRBD2 (5 bases). The CDR3 is 14 residues long. V lost 0 bases, J lost 9 bases, and 11 bases lay in between. Looked up from germline, CDR1 is SGHTA and CDR2 is FQGNSA. The CDR3 DNA sequence: TGTGCCAGCAGCTTAGCGGGAGAGGGCCGGGAGCTGTTTTTT. Residues: CASSLAGEGRELFF.

The chain links TRBV2 to TRBJ1-1; D perhaps matches TRBD1 (5 bases). Trimming stripped 2 bases from V and 4 bases from J, with 11 bases between. Germline CDR1 is SNHLY and CDR2 is FYNNEI. This CDR3 is 14 amino acids long. Written as DNA, the CDR3 is TGTGCCAGCAGTGAAAACGGAGACAGCACTGAAGCTTTCTTT. It is translated as CASSENGDSTEAFF. Variable domain in full (rest from reference TRBV2 and TRBJ1-1): EPEVTQTPSHQVTQMGQEVILRCVPISNHLYFYWYRQILGQKVEFLVSFYNNEISEKSEIFDDQFSVERPDGSNFTLKIRSTKLEDSAMYFCASSENGDSTEAFFGQGTRLTVV.

The rearrangement uses TRBV25-1 and TRBJ2-5; tentatively, D is TRBD1 (5 bases). Germline V gives CDR1 MGHDK, CDR2 SYGVNS. V was shortened by 6 bases and J by 1 base, with 12 bases between the two germline ends. The CDR3 runs 14 residues. The CDR3 DNA follows: TGTGCCAGCAGCCGACTGGGGCCCCAAGAGACCCAGTACTTC. It encodes CASSRLGPQETQYF.

V and J are TRBV5-4 and TRBJ2-1; no reliable D call. CDR1 is SGHNT, CDR2 YYREEE, per germline (reference sequence). V dropped 0 bases and J dropped 0 bases, with 10 bases sitting between them. The CDR3 has 16 amino acids. The CDR3 bases are TGTGCCAGCAGCTTGGCCGGCGGAAGCTCCTACAATGAGCAGTTCTTC. Translation: CASSLAGGSSYNEQFF.

The table lists this clone with a few counts. The chain uses TRBV7-9 and TRBJ2-7, with TRBD1 identical over 10 bases. Germline V gene lookup returns CDR1 SEHNR and CDR2 FQNEAQ (reference sequence). Germline trimming cut 6 bases from V and 5 bases from J; bases unmatched to any gene: 7. The CDR3 is 14 residues long. CDR3 sequence: CASSRAGTGDEQYF. The CDR3 region has the DNA TGTGCCAGCAGTCGAGCCGGGACAGGGGACGAGCAGTACTTC.

V gene TRBV27 combines with J gene TRBJ2-7; tentatively, D is TRBD1 or TRBD2 (5 bases each). Trimming stripped 2 bases from V and 7 bases from J, with 18 bases between. The germline CDR1 and CDR2 sequences are MNHEY and SMNVEV (reference sequence). The CDR3 contains 15 residues. The CDR3 bases are TGTGCCAGCAGTTTAGGGGACGTATACCTTACAGAGCAGTACTTC. Its protein is CASSLGDVYLTEQYF.

The rearrangement links TRBV9 to TRBJ2-1; D perhaps matches TRBD1 (6 bases). Per the germline V gene, CDR1 is SGDLS and CDR2 is YYNGEE. This CDR3 has 15 amino acids. Trimming removed 4 bases from V and 1 base from J, with 12 bases in between. The CDR3 region is CASSPGTGSYNEQFF. The CDR3 nucleotides are TGTGCCAGCAGCCCCGGAACAGGGTCCTACAATGAGCAGTTCTTC.

The chain combines TRBV19 with TRBJ2-7; a possible D gene is TRBD2 (5 bases). V lost 5 bases and J lost 2, with 7 bases in between. The CDR3 is made up of 12 amino acids. CDR1 is LNHDA and CDR2 is SQIVND in the germline V gene (reference sequence). CDR3 loop: CASSPGTYEQYF. The CDR3 coding sequence is TGTGCCAGTAGTCCCGGGACCTACGAGCAGTACTTC.

The J gene is TRBJ2-3, the V gene TRBV28; D remains unclear. This CDR3 contains 12 residues. Trimming cost V 6 bases and J 4 bases, with 8 bases left between them. Germline V gives CDR1 MDHEN, CDR2 SYDVKM. CDR3 amino acids: CASSTEADTQYF. The DNA of the CDR3 is TGTGCCAGCAGCACAGAAGCAGATACGCAGTATTTT.

The genes are TRBV7-9 and TRBJ2-5; D may be TRBD1 (6 bases). The CDR3 runs to 14 residues. V gave up 7 bases and J gave up 5 bases, with 17 bases separating them. Per germline, CDR1 SEHNR and CDR2 FQNEAQ (reference sequence). CDR3 sequence: CASTLGRGGETQYF. Written as DNA, the CDR3 is TGTGCCAGCACCCTCGGCAGGGGCGGGGAGACCCAGTACTTC.

V and J are TRBV19 and TRBJ1-3; D not certain. The V and J ends lost 7 bases and 0 bases respectively, with 13 bases between them. Germline assignment: CDR1 LNHDA and CDR2 SQIVND (reference sequence). The CDR3 consists of 15 residues. Written as DNA, the CDR3 is TGTGCCAGTATCCGGCCAGAACTCTCTGGAAACACCATATATTTT. It specifies CASIRPELSGNTIYF.

The V and J genes are TRBV2 and TRBJ1-1, with D tentatively TRBD1 (6 bases). This CDR3 contains 15 residues. Germline V CDR1 and CDR2: SNHLY, FYNNEI. The V end lost 4 bases, the J end lost 1 base, and 13 bases lay between the germline ends. CDR3 in amino acids: CASSVEGVKNTEAFF. For the CDR3, the DNA is TGTGCCAGCAGTGTCGAGGGGGTGAAGAACACTGAAGCTTTCTTT.

The CDR3 nucleotides are TGTGCCAGCAAAGGGACAGGGGGCTCACCCCTCCACTTT. It translates to CASKGTGGSPLHF. The chain uses TRBV2 and TRBJ1-6, with 12 bases identical to TRBD1. The germline V gene encodes CDR1 SNHLY and CDR2 FYNNEI. CDR3 size: 13 residues. Unmatched junction bases numbered 2, after V lost 7 bases and J lost 10 bases.

This clone was recorded only once. The rearrangement links TRBV6-1 to TRBJ1-4; TRBD1 matches 7 bases. The CDR3 covers 16 residues. After removal of 2 bases from V and 8 bases from J, the junction contained 11 bases not matched to a gene. CDR1 MNHNS and CDR2 SASEGT come from the germline V gene. The CDR3 here is CASSETYKQGREKLFF. DNA of the CDR3: TGTGCCAGCAGTGAAACGTATAAACAGGGGAGGGAAAAACTGTTTTTT.

CDR3 sequence: CASSYDGGYNEQFF. The CDR3 nucleotides read TGTGCCAGCAGTTATGACGGGGGTTACAATGAGCAGTTCTTC. The genes are TRBV6-5 and TRBJ2-1; D perhaps matches TRBD2 (6 bases). The ends were cut back, 3 bases at V and 4 bases at J, with 10 bases in the middle. Germline lookup yields CDR1 MNHEY and CDR2 SVGAGI. There are 14 residues in the CDR3.

The chain has TRBV30 and TRBJ2-3; D remains unclear. Trimming stripped 2 bases from V and 2 bases from J, with 14 bases between. Germline CDR1 GTSNPN, CDR2 SVGIG (reference sequence). The length of the CDR3 is 15 residues. CDR3 nucleotides: TGTGCCTGGAGTCCACGGAGCGTGCTCACAGATACGCAGTATTTT. This gives the protein CAWSPRSVLTDTQYF.

V usage is TRBV7-2 and J usage is TRBJ2-7; 9 bases match TRBD2. Germline lookup yields CDR1 SGHTA and CDR2 FQGNSA. CDR3 length: 17 residues. V gave up 2 bases and J gave up 6 bases; unmatched junction bases: 14. This CDR3 reads CASSLRSGGMKGGEQYF. The CDR3 DNA follows: TGTGCCAGCAGCTTACGTAGCGGGGGCATGAAGGGAGGCGAGCAGTACTTC.

The V gene is TRBV6-1, the J gene TRBJ2-7; D is perhaps TRBD2 (6 bases). The CDR3 runs to 14 residues. Germline values: CDR1 MNHNS, CDR2 SASEGT. Between the trimmed V and J ends, which lost 1 base and 1 base, there was a span of 8 bases. CDR3 sequence reads: CASSEVAGSYEQYF. CDR3 bases: TGTGCCAGCAGTGAAGTGGCGGGGTCCTACGAGCAGTACTTC.

The CDR3 DNA reads TGTGCCAGCTCAGTCGACAGGGGATTAAGAAATTCACCCCTCCACTTT. It encodes CASSVDRGLRNSPLHF. The chain carries TRBV18 and TRBJ1-6, with TRBD1 matching over 8 bases. The V gene end was trimmed by 5 bases and the J gene end by 7 bases; junction bases not matched to a gene: 10. The CDR3 is made up of 16 amino acids. CDR1 and CDR2 from the germline V gene are KGHSH and LQKENI.

The chain links TRBV5-4 to TRBJ2-3; 8 nucleotides line up with TRBD2. Germline lookup yields CDR1 SGHNT and CDR2 YYREEE (reference sequence). This CDR3 comprises 15 residues. The V gene end was trimmed by 4 bases and the J gene end by 3 bases; junction bases not matched to a gene: 7. The DNA of the CDR3 is TGTGCCAGCAGCCTTACTAGCGGCGGAACAGATACGCAGTATTTT. Encoded protein: CASSLTSGGTDTQYF. The full variable domain, with the rest looked up from reference TRBV5-4 and TRBJ2-3, is ETGVTQSPTHLIKTRGQQVTLRCSSQSGHNTVSWYQQALGQGPQFIFQYYREEENGRGNFPPRFSGLQFPNYSSELNVNALELDDSALYLCASSLTSGGTDTQYFGPGTRLTVL.